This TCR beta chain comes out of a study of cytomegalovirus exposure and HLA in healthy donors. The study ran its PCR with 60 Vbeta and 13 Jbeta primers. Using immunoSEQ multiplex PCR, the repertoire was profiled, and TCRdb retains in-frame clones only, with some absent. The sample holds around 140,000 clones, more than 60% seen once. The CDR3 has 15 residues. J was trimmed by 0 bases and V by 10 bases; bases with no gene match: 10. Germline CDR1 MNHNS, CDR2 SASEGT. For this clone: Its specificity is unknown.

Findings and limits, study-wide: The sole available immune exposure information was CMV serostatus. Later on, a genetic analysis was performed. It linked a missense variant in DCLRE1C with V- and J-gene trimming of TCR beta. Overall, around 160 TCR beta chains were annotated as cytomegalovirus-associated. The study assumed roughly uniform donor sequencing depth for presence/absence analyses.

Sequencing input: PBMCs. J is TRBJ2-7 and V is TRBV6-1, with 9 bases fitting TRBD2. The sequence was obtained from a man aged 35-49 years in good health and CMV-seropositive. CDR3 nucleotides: TGTGCCACCAACAAACGGACTAGCGTCTCCTACGAGCAGTACTTC. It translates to CATNKRTSVSYEQYF.